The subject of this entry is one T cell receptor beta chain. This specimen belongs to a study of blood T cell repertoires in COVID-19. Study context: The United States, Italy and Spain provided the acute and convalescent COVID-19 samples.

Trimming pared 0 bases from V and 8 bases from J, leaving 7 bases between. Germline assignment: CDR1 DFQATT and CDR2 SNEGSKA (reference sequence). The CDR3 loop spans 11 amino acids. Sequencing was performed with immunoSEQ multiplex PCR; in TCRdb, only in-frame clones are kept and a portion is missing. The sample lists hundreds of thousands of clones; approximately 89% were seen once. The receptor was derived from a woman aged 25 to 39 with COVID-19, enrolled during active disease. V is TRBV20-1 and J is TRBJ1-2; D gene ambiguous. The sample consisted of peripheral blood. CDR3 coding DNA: TGCAGTGCTAGAGATTGGGCGGGCTACACCTTC. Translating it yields CSARDWAGYTF.